The 22 T cell receptor beta chains reported below all come from one sample, sequenced in a study of blood T cell repertoires in COVID-19. TCRdb's copy holds only in-frame clones and misses some; the assay was immunoSEQ multiplex PCR. Counted here are some 200,000 clones, roughly 87% occurring once; the ten biggest clones make up about an eighth. Sequenced material: peripheral blood. These receptors originate from a woman younger than 30 who had recovered from COVID-19.

The CDR3 DNA sequence: TGTGCCAGCAGTGAATGGGAGGGCTACGAGCAGTACTTC. Its translation: CASSEWEGYEQYF. The chain has TRBV25-1 and TRBJ2-7, with TRBD2 matching 7 bases. Germline V gives CDR1 MGHDK, CDR2 SYGVNS. The trim removed 1 base at V and 3 bases at J, leaving 0 bases unmatched. The CDR3 extends over 13 amino acids.

This chain uses TRBV7-8 with TRBJ2-3; D possibly corresponds to TRBD2 (6 bases). Germline CDR1 and CDR2: SGHVS and FQNEAQ. The V and J ends lost 1 base and 1 base respectively, with 12 bases between them. The CDR3 is 16 amino acids. The CDR3 loop is CASSLGGPGGTDTQYF. The CDR3 DNA follows: TGTGCCAGCAGCTTAGGAGGCCCGGGGGGCACAGATACGCAGTATTTT. The full variable domain, its missing parts supplied by reference TRBV7-8 and TRBJ2-3, is GAGVSQSPRYKVAKRGQDVALRCDPISGHVSLFWYQQALGQGPEFLTYFQNEAQLDKSGLPSDRFFAERPEGSVSTLKIQRTQQEDSAVYLCASSLGGPGGTDTQYFGPGTRLTVL.

The V call is TRBV5-1, the J call TRBJ2-1; 9 positions agree with TRBD2. The J segment lost 0 bases and the V segment lost 7 bases, leaving 11 bases of the junction unmatched. CDR1 is SGHRS and CDR2 is YFSETQ in the germline V gene. CDR3 size: 17 residues. Here the CDR3 DNA reads TGCGCCAGCCGGAAAGCGGGAGGCCTAAGCTCCTACAATGAGCAGTTCTTC. Translation gives CASRKAGGLSSYNEQFF.

The gene calls are TRBV4-2 and TRBJ2-1; no definite D call. There are 17 residues in the CDR3. Germline V gene lookup returns CDR1 LGHNA and CDR2 YNFKEQ. The V end was cut by 1 base, the J end by 3 bases, with 16 bases between. The CDR3 is CASSQVSTLVHYNEQFF. CDR3 DNA: TGTGCCAGCAGCCAAGTATCTACGCTAGTACACTACAATGAGCAGTTCTTC.

The chain joins TRBV9 to TRBJ2-1; 9 bases match TRBD1. CDR1 and CDR2 (germline): SGDLS, YYNGEE. The trim removed 0 bases at V and 4 bases at J, leaving 5 bases unmatched. The CDR3 consists of 16 residues. The CDR3 protein is CASSVGWDRVYNEQFF. In nucleotides, the CDR3 is TGTGCCAGCAGCGTAGGGTGGGACAGGGTTTACAATGAGCAGTTCTTC.

This chain links TRBV30 with TRBJ2-2, with a possible D match to TRBD2 (5 bases). The CDR3 totals 17 residues. The germline gives CDR1 GTSNPN, CDR2 SVGIG (reference sequence). Trimming left V 0 bases short and J 6 bases short, with 20 bases between. This CDR3 reads CAWSVLRGHFRAGELFF. CDR3 in DNA: TGTGCCTGGAGTGTACTCAGAGGGCACTTTCGGGCCGGGGAGCTGTTTTTT.

The CDR3 sequence: CASSLGGQGMNSPLHF. For the CDR3, the DNA is TGTGCCAGCAGCTTAGGGGGTCAGGGAATGAACTCACCCCTCCACTTT. The chain uses TRBV7-2 and TRBJ1-6; a possible D gene is TRBD1 (5 bases). V was clipped by 1 base and J by 10 bases, with 17 bases between them. Germline CDR1 SGHTA, CDR2 FQGNSA. The CDR3 runs to 16 residues. Filled out from reference TRBV7-2 and TRBJ1-6, the complete variable domain reads GAGVSQSPSNKVTEKGKDVELRCDPISGHTALYWYRQSLGQGLEFLIYFQGNSAPDKSGLPSDRFSAERTGGSVSTLTIQRTQQEDSAVYLCASSLGGQGMNSPLHFGNGTRLTVT.

The chain employs TRBV6-5 and TRBJ2-7; TRBD1 matches at 7 bases. Losses at the gene ends were 5 bases for V and 0 bases for J; bases not matched to a gene: 4. The CDR3 sequence is 14 residues long. Looked up from germline, CDR1 is MNHEY and CDR2 is SVGAGI. The CDR3 is CASSHGTVSYEQYF. The CDR3 nucleotides are TGTGCCAGCAGTCATGGGACAGTCTCCTACGAGCAGTACTTC.

V is TRBV7-6 and J is TRBJ2-3; 11 positions match TRBD2. V lost 5 bases to trimming and J lost 3 bases; unmatched junction nucleotides: 4. The germline CDR1 and CDR2 sequences are SGHVS and FNYEAQ. CDR3 size: 15 residues. In DNA, the CDR3 is TGTGCCAGCAGCCCTCGGACTAGCGGGACAGATACGCAGTATTTT. Its protein is CASSPRTSGTDTQYF.

V gene TRBV20-1 combines with J gene TRBJ1-5, with TRBD1 as a possible D gene (5 bases). The germline gives CDR1 DFQATT, CDR2 SNEGSKA (reference sequence). Trimming removed 3 bases from V and 11 bases from J, with 20 bases in between. CDR3 size: 14 residues. CDR3 sequence (DNA): TGCAGTGCTAGTCCCGGGGGGGGTCCTTCGGCCCAGCATTTT. It codes for CSASPGGGPSAQHF.

The rearrangement links TRBV10-3 to TRBJ1-5, with D possibly matching TRBD1 (5 bases). Germline CDR1 reads ENHRY; CDR2 reads SYGVKD. Trimming shortened V by 11 bases and J by 9 bases, and 20 bases separated the two germline ends. This CDR3 comprises 13 residues. CDR3 region: CAPWRAGLLPQHF. CDR3 DNA sequence: TGTGCCCCTTGGAGGGCAGGGCTGTTGCCCCAGCATTTT.

This sequence joins TRBV7-9 and TRBJ2-5; 13 bases map to TRBD2. Germline loops: CDR1 SEHNR, CDR2 FQNEAQ (reference sequence). The V and J ends lost 4 bases and 5 bases, in that order; junction bases with no gene match: 7. The CDR3 loop spans 16 amino acids. CDR3 bases: TGTGCCAGCAGCTCTACTAGCGGGAGGGCCTGGGAGACCCAGTACTTC. As protein: CASSSTSGRAWETQYF.

With respect to this clone: Other DNA sequences in this sample translate to the same CDR3. The gene calls are TRBV25-1 and TRBJ2-1; D is unclear. The CDR3 extends over 15 amino acids. CDR1 is MGHDK, CDR2 SYGVNS, per germline. With 1 base removed from V and 0 bases from J, the gap between germline ends came to 7 bases. The CDR3 sequence: CASSESGSSYNEQFF. DNA for the CDR3: TGTGCCAGCAGTGAATCTGGCAGCTCCTACAATGAGCAGTTCTTC.

This rearrangement joins TRBV30 to TRBJ2-7, with 11 positions matching TRBD2. Per the germline V gene, CDR1 is GTSNPN and CDR2 is SVGIG (reference sequence). CDR3 length: 14 residues. The V gene end was trimmed by 4 bases and the J gene end by 2 bases; junction bases not matched to a gene: 4. For the CDR3, the DNA is TGTGCCTGGACCTTGACTAGCGGGGCCTACGAGCAGTACTTC. Protein product: CAWTLTSGAYEQYF.

The chain couples TRBV7-3 to TRBJ2-3; 9 nucleotides match TRBD1. The CDR3 spans 13 residues. Germline trimming cut 4 bases from V and 6 bases from J; bases unmatched to any gene: 2. Germline CDR1 is SGHTA and CDR2 is FQGTGA. The CDR3 DNA reads as TGTGCCAGCAGCTCACAGGGGGCGGATACGCAGTATTTT. It yields the protein CASSSQGADTQYF.

The chain links TRBV19 to TRBJ1-5, with TRBD1 matching 7 bases. V gave up 3 bases and J gave up 5 bases; unmatched junction bases: 10. From germline, CDR1 is LNHDA and CDR2 SQIVND (reference sequence). There are 16 residues in the CDR3. The CDR3 region has the DNA TGTGCCAGTAGTATCGGCCCACAGGGGATCTATCAGCCCCAGCATTTT. Protein sequence: CASSIGPQGIYQPQHF. The whole variable domain, remainder taken from reference TRBV19 and TRBJ1-5, is DGGITQSPKYLFRKEGQNVTLSCEQNLNHDAMYWYRQDPGQGLRLIYYSQIVNDFQKGDIAEGYSVSREKKESFPLTVTSAQKNPTAFYLCASSIGPQGIYQPQHFGDGTRLSIL.

The chain employs TRBV27 and TRBJ2-7; TRBD2 matches at 11 bases. Germline loops: CDR1 MNHEY, CDR2 SMNVEV (reference sequence). After removal of 4 bases from V and 4 bases from J, the junction contained 3 bases not matched to a gene. The length of the CDR3 is 14 residues. This CDR3 is CASSSTSGIYEQYF. The CDR3 nucleotides read TGTGCCAGCAGTTCGACTAGCGGGATTTACGAGCAGTACTTC.

V and J are TRBV7-6 and TRBJ2-2, with 9 bases matching TRBD1. The CDR3 contains 15 residues. The junction had 2 bases not matched to a gene; V was cut back by 5 bases and J by 1 base. Germline values: CDR1 SGHVS, CDR2 FNYEAQ. The CDR3 spells CASSPGQGNTGELFF. CDR3 coding DNA: TGTGCCAGCAGCCCGGGACAGGGGAACACCGGGGAGCTGTTTTTT.

The V and J genes are TRBV13 and TRBJ2-7, with a tentative D call TRBD1 (5 bases). This CDR3 has 13 amino acids. Germline CDR1 PRHDT, CDR2 FYEKMQ (reference sequence). V lost 11 bases and J lost 3, with 17 bases in between. This CDR3 is CASKGPPGYEQYF. The CDR3 region has the DNA TGTGCCTCCAAGGGGCCCCCCGGCTACGAGCAGTACTTC.

The count of this clone is one. This rearrangement joins TRBV9 to TRBJ2-3; 8 bases fit TRBD1. The CDR3 totals 15 residues. Unmatched junction bases numbered 7, after V lost 3 bases and J lost 4 bases. Germline lookup yields CDR1 SGDLS and CDR2 YYNGEE. The DNA for the CDR3 is TGTGCCAGCAGCGAAAGACAGGGGTGGGCAGATACGCAGTATTTT. Translated: CASSERQGWADTQYF.

The V gene is TRBV6-6, the J gene TRBJ1-3; the D is unclear. The CDR3 runs to 15 residues. Germline loops: CDR1 MNHNY, CDR2 SVGAGI (reference sequence). V was trimmed by 0 bases and J by 0 bases, leaving 6 bases between them. The chain's CDR3 is CASSYSSSSGNTIYF. The CDR3 DNA reads TGTGCCAGCAGTTACTCGAGTAGCTCTGGAAACACCATATATTTT.

This chain joins TRBV7-9 and TRBJ1-5; 9 bases map to TRBD1. CDR1 and CDR2 (germline): SEHNR, FQNEAQ (reference sequence). The CDR3 is 12 amino acids. Trimming cost V 6 bases and J 7 bases; bases outside gene matches: 1. CDR3 loop: CASSDRGQPQHF. DNA of the CDR3: TGTGCCAGCAGTGACAGGGGGCAGCCCCAGCATTTT.